These 25 T cell receptor beta chains share one sample of origin, sequenced in a study of blood T cell repertoires in COVID-19. Repertoires were generated with immunoSEQ multiplex PCR, while TCRdb's copy carries only in-frame clones and drops some. The table has fewer than 300,000 clones, 75% to 90% seen once. Sample: peripheral blood. The receptors stem from a woman in her 70s with active or convalescent COVID-19.

This clone has only a few counts. V is TRBV28 and J is TRBJ1-2; D gene uncertain. V was cut by 2 bases and J by 0 bases, with 10 bases left in between. The CDR3 runs to 15 residues. Germline V gene sequence: CDR1 MDHEN, CDR2 SYDVKM. This chain's CDR3 is CASSLNQITNYGYTF. As DNA, the CDR3 is TGTGCCAGCAGTTTAAATCAGATAACTAACTATGGCTACACCTTC.

The sample holds one count of this clone. The chain carries TRBV28 and TRBJ1-5, with TRBD1 matching over 9 bases. The V gene's germline CDR1 is MDHEN and CDR2 SYDVKM. The junction had 4 bases not matched to a gene; V was cut back by 6 bases and J by 1 base. The CDR3 extends over 15 amino acids. CDR3: CASRQDRGSNQPQHF. In DNA form, the CDR3 reads TGTGCCAGCAGGCAAGACAGGGGGAGCAATCAGCCCCAGCATTTT.

The chain is built from TRBV5-4 and TRBJ2-3; D perhaps matches TRBD2 (5 bases). Germline V gene data show CDR1 as SGHNT and CDR2 as YYREEE (reference sequence). V gave up 1 base and J gave up 2 bases, with 14 bases separating them. CDR3 length: 16 residues. CDR3: CASSLTAQRSTDTQYF. The DNA for the CDR3 is TGTGCCAGCAGCTTGACGGCCCAGCGGTCCACAGATACGCAGTATTTT. The full variable domain, in which reference TRBV5-4 and TRBJ2-3 provide the parts outside the CDR3, is ETGVTQSPTHLIKTRGQQVTLRCSSQSGHNTVSWYQQALGQGPQFIFQYYREEENGRGNFPPRFSGLQFPNYSSELNVNALELDDSALYLCASSLTAQRSTDTQYFGPGTRLTVL.

The chain uses TRBV7-2 and TRBJ2-1; D call uncertain. CDR1 and CDR2 from the germline V gene are SGHTA and FQGNSA. The length of the CDR3 is 14 residues. V was cut by 1 base and J by 10 bases, with 14 bases left in between. This CDR3 is CASSLGLFDGEQFF. The CDR3 DNA reads as TGTGCCAGCAGCTTAGGGCTCTTCGACGGGGAGCAGTTCTTC.

V usage is TRBV19 and J usage is TRBJ2-1; the D gene is possibly TRBD1 (6 bases). In germline, CDR1 is LNHDA, CDR2 SQIVND (reference sequence). V was pared by 10 bases and J by 2 bases, with 15 bases between. The CDR3 is 14 residues long. The CDR3 bases are TGTGCCACCCACACAGGGTGGACCTACAATGAGCAGTTCTTC. This sequence encodes CATHTGWTYNEQFF.

This clone was observed a single time. The chain carries TRBV27 and TRBJ2-3, with 8 bases lining up with TRBD2. Germline V gene data show CDR1 as MNHEY and CDR2 as SMNVEV (reference sequence). CDR3 length: 15 residues. Germline trimming cut 2 bases from V and 8 bases from J; bases unmatched to any gene: 9. The CDR3 loop reads CASSLAGGLQGTQYF. The CDR3 DNA is TGTGCCAGCAGTTTAGCGGGGGGCCTGCAGGGTACGCAGTATTTT.

The chain employs TRBV10-3 and TRBJ1-5; D is unclear. There are 12 residues in the CDR3. The germline CDR1 and CDR2 sequences are ENHRY and SYGVKD. Between the trimmed V and J ends, which lost 0 bases and 10 bases, there was a span of 7 bases. This chain's CDR3 is CAISESGVPQHF. The CDR3 region has the DNA TGTGCCATCAGTGAGTCTGGAGTACCCCAGCATTTT.

This clone was detected only a few times. The rearrangement links TRBV6-5 to TRBJ2-7; D ambiguous. Per germline, CDR1 MNHEY and CDR2 SVGAGI. The length of the CDR3 is 12 residues. The V end lost 8 bases, the J end lost 0 bases, and 8 bases lay between the germline ends. The CDR3 loop is CASPKSSYEQYF. The CDR3 DNA follows: TGTGCCAGCCCTAAGAGCTCCTACGAGCAGTACTTC.

This sequence joins TRBV6-5 and TRBJ2-1, with a weak D call TRBD1 (6 bases). The CDR3 is 14 amino acids. Germline CDR1 is MNHEY and CDR2 is SVGAGI. V was cut by 2 bases and J by 7 bases, with 12 bases left in between. As DNA, the CDR3 is TGTGCCAGCAGTTACAGTTACAGGGATAATGAGCAGTTCTTC. Translation: CASSYSYRDNEQFF.

Written as DNA, the CDR3 is TGCGCCAGCAGCTTGCTAGGACAAGAGACCCAGTACTTC. It encodes CASSLLGQETQYF. The chain has TRBV5-1 and TRBJ2-5; D is undetermined. The length of the CDR3 is 13 residues. Germline values: CDR1 SGHRS, CDR2 YFSETQ. Trimming removed 1 base from V and 2 bases from J, with 6 bases in between.

The chain couples TRBV28 to TRBJ2-5; D possibly corresponds to TRBD1 (6 bases). V gave up 3 bases and J gave up 1 base, with 12 bases separating them. There are 15 residues in the CDR3. The germline gives CDR1 MDHEN, CDR2 SYDVKM. The CDR3 DNA follows: TGTGCCAGCAGTTTGCCCCGGGACATCCAAGAGACCCAGTACTTC. Its translation: CASSLPRDIQETQYF.

The chain has TRBV11-3 and TRBJ2-7; 9 bases are a match to TRBD1. The CDR3 is made up of 14 amino acids. V was clipped by 6 bases and J by 7 bases; unmatched bases: 10. Germline V CDR1 and CDR2: SGHNT, YENEEA. DNA of the CDR3: TGTGCCAGCAGTCCCCGGACAGGGGCCGGGGAGCAGTACTTC. Translation: CASSPRTGAGEQYF.

The J gene is TRBJ1-5, the V gene TRBV18; 8 nucleotides agree with TRBD1. Germline V gene data show CDR1 as KGHSH and CDR2 as LQKENI. This CDR3 comprises 14 residues. Trimming removed 6 bases from V and 6 bases from J; junction bases left unmatched: 7. The CDR3 nucleotides read TGTGCCAGCTCGCGGACAGGGAAAGGTCAGCCCCAGCATTTT. This codes for CASSRTGKGQPQHF.

V is TRBV18 and J is TRBJ2-7; tentatively, D is TRBD1 (7 bases). V shed 3 bases and J shed 7 bases, with 22 bases lying between them. CDR1 is KGHSH and CDR2 is LQKENI in the germline V gene. The CDR3 consists of 16 residues. Written as DNA, the CDR3 is TGTGCCAGCTCACCCCTTCAGGGGGGAGAGTTGGGGGAGCAGTACTTC. This sequence encodes CASSPLQGGELGEQYF.

The V and J genes are TRBV5-4 and TRBJ1-4; a possible D gene is TRBD1 (6 bases). The CDR3 is made up of 14 amino acids. The V gene lost 4 bases and the J gene lost 7 bases, with 14 bases spanning the gap. Germline V gives CDR1 SGHNT, CDR2 YYREEE (reference sequence). The CDR3 sequence: CASSPRGGGEKLFF. CDR3 nucleotide sequence: TGTGCCAGCAGCCCCCGGGGGGGCGGTGAAAAACTGTTTTTT.

This clone has just a few counts. The chain links TRBV6-2 or TRBV6-3 to TRBJ2-2; the match to TRBD2 covers 11 bases. CDR1 MNHEY and CDR2 SVGEGT come from the germline V gene. The V gene end was trimmed by 6 bases and the J gene end by 4 bases; junction bases not matched to a gene: 4. The CDR3 is 15 amino acids. The CDR3 loop reads CASSFGLAGTGELFF. CDR3 sequence (DNA): TGTGCCAGCAGCTTCGGACTAGCGGGCACCGGGGAGCTGTTTTTT.

This clone occurred once. The rearrangement joins TRBV5-1 to TRBJ1-6; the D gene is possibly TRBD1 (5 bases). The ends were cut back, 4 bases at V and 7 bases at J, with 18 bases in the middle. This CDR3 comprises 16 residues. CDR1 SGHRS and CDR2 YFSETQ come from the germline V gene. CDR3 residues: CASSPDAGRRNSPLHF. CDR3 DNA: TGCGCCAGCAGCCCGGACGCGGGACGCCGAAATTCACCCCTCCACTTT.

CDR3: CASSLGGQGNPYEQYF. The CDR3 DNA is TGTGCCAGCAGCTTAGGAGGACAGGGGAACCCCTACGAGCAGTACTTC. The rearrangement joins TRBV11-1 to TRBJ2-7; TRBD1 matches at 9 bases. The germline gives CDR1 SGHAT, CDR2 FQDESV (reference sequence). Trimming removed 1 base from V and 2 bases from J; junction bases left unmatched: 6. The CDR3 sequence is 16 residues long. Together with reference TRBV11-1 and TRBJ2-7, the CDR3 gives the full variable domain: EAEVAQSPRYKITEKSQAVAFWCDPISGHATLYWYRQILGQGPELLVQFQDESVVDDSQLPKDRFSAERLKGVDSTLKIQPAELGDSAMYLCASSLGGQGNPYEQYFGPGTRLTVT.

A note on this clone: Other DNA sequences of this sample code for an identical CDR3. The chain has TRBV9 and TRBJ2-5; 9 bases map to TRBD2. This CDR3 comprises 15 residues. Germline values: CDR1 SGDLS, CDR2 YYNGEE. With 0 bases clipped from V and 4 bases from J, the junction kept 4 bases outside the gene matches. This chain's CDR3 is CASSVGAGGGETQYF. CDR3 DNA sequence: TGTGCCAGCAGCGTAGGAGCGGGGGGCGGAGAGACCCAGTACTTC.

The chain couples TRBV7-9 to TRBJ1-5; weak D call: TRBD1 (6 bases). In germline, CDR1 is SEHNR, CDR2 FQNEAQ (reference sequence). Trimming cost V 4 bases and J 3 bases, with 16 bases left between them. CDR3 length: 16 residues. The CDR3 DNA sequence: TGTGCCAGCAGCTCCGGTCGGGGGGCGGTCAATCAGCCCCAGCATTTT. This gives the protein CASSSGRGAVNQPQHF.

The CDR3 sequence is CASRTGVGAFF. The CDR3 bases are TGTGCCAGCAGGACCGGGGTAGGGGCTTTCTTT. V is TRBV28 and J is TRBJ1-1, with no clear D. Trimming took off 6 bases at V and 11 bases at J, with 13 bases between the two ends. The CDR3 runs 11 residues. Germline V CDR1 and CDR2: MDHEN, SYDVKM.

The chain carries TRBV6-4 and TRBJ2-3; TRBD2 matches 13 bases. The CDR3 contains 16 residues. CDR1 and CDR2 from the germline V gene are MRHNA and SNTAGT. V shed 3 bases, J shed 4 bases, and the junction held 4 bases outside the gene matches. Here the CDR3 reads CASSEGTSGAPDTQYF. CDR3 coding DNA: TGTGCCAGCAGTGAGGGGACTAGCGGGGCCCCAGATACGCAGTATTTT.

The genes are TRBV5-4 and TRBJ1-5, with D unclear. Germline CDR1 reads SGHNT; CDR2 reads YYREEE (reference sequence). Trimming left V 0 bases short and J 4 bases short, with 11 bases between. There are 15 residues in the CDR3. Here the CDR3 reads CASSLDGLDNQPQHF. The DNA of the CDR3 is TGTGCCAGCAGCTTGGACGGACTCGATAATCAGCCCCAGCATTTT.

The genes are TRBV7-2 and TRBJ2-7, with D unclear. V lost 0 bases to trimming and J lost 4 bases, with 7 bases between them. CDR1 SGHTA and CDR2 FQGNSA come from the germline V gene. The CDR3 loop spans 13 amino acids. CDR3 sequence: CASSLARIYEQYF. The CDR3 nucleotides are TGTGCCAGCAGCTTAGCGCGGATTTACGAGCAGTACTTC.

This clone has a handful of counts. The CDR3 sequence is CASSQELRGTNYGYTF. The CDR3 DNA sequence: TGCGCCAGCAGCCAAGAACTCCGGGGGACTAACTATGGCTACACCTTC. J is TRBJ1-2 and V is TRBV4-3, with a possible D match to TRBD1 (5 bases). This CDR3 comprises 16 residues. Germline V gene lookup returns CDR1 LGHNA and CDR2 YSLEER. V was pared by 0 bases and J by 0 bases, with 11 bases between.